The present T cell receptor (beta chain) was sequenced within a study of T-cell reconstitution after alpha-beta-depleted transplantation in children. CDR1 SQVTM and CDR2 ANQGSEA come from the germline V gene. V dropped 7 bases and J dropped 7; count of bases not matched to a gene: 14. The length of the CDR3 is 15 residues. The sample holds a few counts of this clonotype. Unique molecular identifiers featured in how the TCRbeta library was prepared. TCRdb processed the PCR reads anew with MiXCR; each CDR3 protein has one entry. The repertoire holds about 540,000 distinct CDR3 sequences, with around 27% as singletons.

The input for sequencing was PBMCs, taken before TCRalphabeta/CD19-depleted stem cell transplant. The V call is TRBV29-1, the J call TRBJ2-1; 9 bases match TRBD1. This clonotype originated in a boy under two years old with Wiskott-Aldrich syndrome, due to receive a stem cell transplant. In nucleotides, the CDR3 is TGCAGCGCCAAGGGGGGGACAGGGATCAGGAATGAGCAGTTCTTC. Its translation: CSAKGGTGIRNEQFF.